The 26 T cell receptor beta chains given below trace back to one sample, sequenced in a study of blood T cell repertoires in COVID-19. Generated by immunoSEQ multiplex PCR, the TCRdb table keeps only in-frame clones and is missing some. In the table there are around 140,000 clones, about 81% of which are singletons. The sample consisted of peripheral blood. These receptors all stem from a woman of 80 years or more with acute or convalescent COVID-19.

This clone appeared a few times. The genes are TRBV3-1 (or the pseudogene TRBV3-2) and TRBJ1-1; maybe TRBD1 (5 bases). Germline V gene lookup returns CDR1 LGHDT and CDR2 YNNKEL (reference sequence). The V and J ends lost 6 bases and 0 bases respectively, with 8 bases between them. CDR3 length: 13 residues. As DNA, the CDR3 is TGTGCCAGCAGAGCGGGGGTGAACACTGAAGCTTTCTTT. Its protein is CASRAGVNTEAFF.

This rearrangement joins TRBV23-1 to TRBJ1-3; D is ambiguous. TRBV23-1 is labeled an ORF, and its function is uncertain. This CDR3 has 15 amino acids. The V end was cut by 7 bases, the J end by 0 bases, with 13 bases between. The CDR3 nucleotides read TGCGCCAGCACCATCGGGTCTGTCTCTGGAAACACCATATATTTT. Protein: CASTIGSVSGNTIYF.

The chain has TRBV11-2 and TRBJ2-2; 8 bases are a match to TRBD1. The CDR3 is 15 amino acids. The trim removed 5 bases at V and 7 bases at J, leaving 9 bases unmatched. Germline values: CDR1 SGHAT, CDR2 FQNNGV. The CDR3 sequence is CASSPTGVPGGELFF. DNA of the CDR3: TGTGCCAGCAGCCCGACAGGGGTTCCTGGCGGGGAGCTGTTTTTT.

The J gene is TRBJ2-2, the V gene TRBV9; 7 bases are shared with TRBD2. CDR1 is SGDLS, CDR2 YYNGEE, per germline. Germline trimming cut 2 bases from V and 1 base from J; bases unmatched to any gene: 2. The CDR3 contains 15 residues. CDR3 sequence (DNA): TGTGCCAGCAGCGTTGTAGCGGGGAACACCGGGGAGCTGTTTTTT. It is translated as CASSVVAGNTGELFF.

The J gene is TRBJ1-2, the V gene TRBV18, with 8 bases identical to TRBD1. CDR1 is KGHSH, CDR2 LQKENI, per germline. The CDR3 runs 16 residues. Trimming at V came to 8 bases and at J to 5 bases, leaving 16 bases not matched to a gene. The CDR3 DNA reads TGTGCCAGCGCCCCGGGCATCAACAGGGGGGCATATGGCTACACCTTC. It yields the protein CASAPGINRGAYGYTF.

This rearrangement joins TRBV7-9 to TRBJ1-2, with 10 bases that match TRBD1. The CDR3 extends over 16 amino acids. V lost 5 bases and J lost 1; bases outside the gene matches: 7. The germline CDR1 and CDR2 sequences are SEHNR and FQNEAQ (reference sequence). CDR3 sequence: CASSHGQGELNYGYTF. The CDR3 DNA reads TGTGCCAGCAGCCATGGACAGGGGGAACTTAACTATGGCTACACCTTC.

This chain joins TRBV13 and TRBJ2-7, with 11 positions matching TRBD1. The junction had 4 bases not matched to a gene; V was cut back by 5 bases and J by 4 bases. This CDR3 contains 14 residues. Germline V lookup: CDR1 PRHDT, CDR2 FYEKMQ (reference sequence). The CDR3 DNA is TGTGCCAGCAGCAGAGGACAGGGGGCGTACGAGCAGTACTTC. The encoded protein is CASSRGQGAYEQYF.

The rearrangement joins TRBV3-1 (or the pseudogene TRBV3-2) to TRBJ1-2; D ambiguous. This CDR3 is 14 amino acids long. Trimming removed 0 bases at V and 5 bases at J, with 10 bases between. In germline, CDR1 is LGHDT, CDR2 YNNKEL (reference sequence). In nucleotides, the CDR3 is TGTGCCAGCAGCCAAGACTACAGTTTATATGGCTACACCTTC. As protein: CASSQDYSLYGYTF.

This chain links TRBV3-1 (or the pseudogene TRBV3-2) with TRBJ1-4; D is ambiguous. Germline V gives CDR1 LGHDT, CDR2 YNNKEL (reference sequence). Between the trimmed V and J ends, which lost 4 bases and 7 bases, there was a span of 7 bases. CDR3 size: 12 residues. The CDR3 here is CASSPHSEKLFF. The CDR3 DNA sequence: TGTGCCAGCAGCCCACACAGTGAAAAACTGTTTTTT.

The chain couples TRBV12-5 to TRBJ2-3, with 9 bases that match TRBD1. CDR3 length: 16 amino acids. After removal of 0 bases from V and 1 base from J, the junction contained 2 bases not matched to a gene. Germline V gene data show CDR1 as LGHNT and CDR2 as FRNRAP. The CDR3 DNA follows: TGTGCTAGTGGTTTGGTATGGGACAGGGGCACAGATACGCAGTATTTT. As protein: CASGLVWDRGTDTQYF.

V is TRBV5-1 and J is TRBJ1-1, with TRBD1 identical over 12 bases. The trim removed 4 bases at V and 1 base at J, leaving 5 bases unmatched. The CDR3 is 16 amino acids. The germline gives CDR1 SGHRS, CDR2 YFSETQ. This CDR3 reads CASSKGQGARNTEAFF. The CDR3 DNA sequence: TGCGCCAGCAGCAAGGGACAGGGGGCGAGGAACACTGAAGCTTTCTTT.

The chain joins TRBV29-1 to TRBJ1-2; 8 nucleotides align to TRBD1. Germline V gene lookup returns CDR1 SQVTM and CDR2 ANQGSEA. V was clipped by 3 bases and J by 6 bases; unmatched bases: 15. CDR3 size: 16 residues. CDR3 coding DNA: TGCAGCGTTGACTTTGGACAGGGTCTTTCCCTGAATGGCTACACCTTC. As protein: CSVDFGQGLSLNGYTF.

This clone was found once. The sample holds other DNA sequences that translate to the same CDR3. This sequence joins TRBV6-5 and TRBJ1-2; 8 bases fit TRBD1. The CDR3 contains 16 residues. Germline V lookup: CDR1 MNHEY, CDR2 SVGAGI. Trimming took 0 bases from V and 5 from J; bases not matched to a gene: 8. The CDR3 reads CASSYSGQGSGYGYTF. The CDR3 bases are TGTGCCAGCAGTTACTCAGGACAGGGTTCAGGGTATGGCTACACCTTC.

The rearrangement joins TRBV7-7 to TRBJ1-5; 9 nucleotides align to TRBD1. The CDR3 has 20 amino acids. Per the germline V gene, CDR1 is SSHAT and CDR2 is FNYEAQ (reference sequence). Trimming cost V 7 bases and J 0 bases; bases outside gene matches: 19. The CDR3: CASTRPGQGIFGGSNQPQHF. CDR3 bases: TGTGCCAGCACCCGACCGGGACAGGGAATTTTCGGGGGTAGCAATCAGCCCCAGCATTTT.

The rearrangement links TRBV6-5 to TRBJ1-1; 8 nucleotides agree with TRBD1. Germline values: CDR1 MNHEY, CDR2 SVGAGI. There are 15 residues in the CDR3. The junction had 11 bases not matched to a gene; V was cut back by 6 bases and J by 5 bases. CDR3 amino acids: CASSPDGQGATEAFF. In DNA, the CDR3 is TGTGCCAGCAGCCCCGATGGGCAGGGGGCGACTGAAGCTTTCTTT.

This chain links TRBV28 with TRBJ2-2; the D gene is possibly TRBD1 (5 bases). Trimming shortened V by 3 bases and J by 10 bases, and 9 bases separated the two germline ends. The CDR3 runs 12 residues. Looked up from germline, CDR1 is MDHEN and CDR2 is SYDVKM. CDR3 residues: CASSFPGPELFF. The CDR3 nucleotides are TGTGCCAGCAGTTTTCCAGGGCCGGAGCTGTTTTTT.

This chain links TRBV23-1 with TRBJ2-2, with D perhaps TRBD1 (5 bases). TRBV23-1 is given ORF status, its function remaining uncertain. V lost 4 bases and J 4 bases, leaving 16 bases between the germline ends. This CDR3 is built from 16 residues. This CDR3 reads CASSPPRRGGTGELFF. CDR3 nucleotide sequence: TGCGCCAGCAGTCCCCCCCGAAGGGGCGGCACCGGGGAGCTGTTTTTT.

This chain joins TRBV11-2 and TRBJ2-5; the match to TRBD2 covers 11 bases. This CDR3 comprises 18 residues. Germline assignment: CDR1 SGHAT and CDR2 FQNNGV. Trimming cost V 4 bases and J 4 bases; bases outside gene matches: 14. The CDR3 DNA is TGTGCCAGCAGCTCACGAAGGGGTAGCGGGGGGGCAGGAGAGACCCAGTACTTC. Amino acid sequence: CASSSRRGSGGAGETQYF.

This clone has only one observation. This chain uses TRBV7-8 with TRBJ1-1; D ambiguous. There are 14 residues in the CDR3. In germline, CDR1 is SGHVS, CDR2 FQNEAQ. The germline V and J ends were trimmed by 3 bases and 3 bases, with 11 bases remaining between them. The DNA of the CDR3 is TGTGCCAGCAGCTTCCAGGTAGTTGACACTGAAGCTTTCTTT. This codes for CASSFQVVDTEAFF.

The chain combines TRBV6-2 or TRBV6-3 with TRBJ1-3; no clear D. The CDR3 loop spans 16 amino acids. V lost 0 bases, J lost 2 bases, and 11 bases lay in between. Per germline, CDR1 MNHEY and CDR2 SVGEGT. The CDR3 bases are TGTGCCAGCAGTTACTCGGGCAGAACAACTGGAAACACCATATATTTT. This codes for CASSYSGRTTGNTIYF.

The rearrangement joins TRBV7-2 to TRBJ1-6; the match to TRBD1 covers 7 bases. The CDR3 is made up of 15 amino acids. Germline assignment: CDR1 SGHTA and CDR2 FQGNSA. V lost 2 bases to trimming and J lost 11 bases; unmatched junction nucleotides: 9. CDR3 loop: CASSLSTGTFAPLHF. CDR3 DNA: TGTGCCAGCAGCTTATCGACAGGGACGTTCGCACCCCTCCACTTT.

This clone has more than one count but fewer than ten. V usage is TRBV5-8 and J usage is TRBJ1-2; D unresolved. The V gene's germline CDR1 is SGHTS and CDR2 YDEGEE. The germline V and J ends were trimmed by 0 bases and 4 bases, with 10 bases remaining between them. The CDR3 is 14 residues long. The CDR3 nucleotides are TGTGCCAGCAGCTTGGTTCGGGATAGCTATGGCTACACCTTC. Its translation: CASSLVRDSYGYTF.

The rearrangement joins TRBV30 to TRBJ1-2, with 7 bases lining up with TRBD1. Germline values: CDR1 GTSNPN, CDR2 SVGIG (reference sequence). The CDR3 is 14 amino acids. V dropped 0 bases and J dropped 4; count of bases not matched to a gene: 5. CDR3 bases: TGTGCCTGGAGTGTAGGGGGCGCGGGCTATGGCTACACCTTC. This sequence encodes CAWSVGGAGYGYTF.

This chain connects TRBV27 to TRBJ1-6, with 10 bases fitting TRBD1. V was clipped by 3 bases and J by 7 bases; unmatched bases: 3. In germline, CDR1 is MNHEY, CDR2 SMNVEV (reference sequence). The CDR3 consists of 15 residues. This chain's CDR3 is CASSFGDRGNSPLHF. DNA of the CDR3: TGTGCCAGCAGTTTTGGGGACAGGGGAAATTCACCCCTCCACTTT.

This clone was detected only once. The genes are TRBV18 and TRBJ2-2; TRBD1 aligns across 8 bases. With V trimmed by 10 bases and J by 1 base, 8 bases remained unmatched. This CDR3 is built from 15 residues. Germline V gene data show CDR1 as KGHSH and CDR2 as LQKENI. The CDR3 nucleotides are TGTGCCATCACCGGAGGGACAGGGAACACCGGGGAGCTGTTTTTT. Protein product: CAITGGTGNTGELFF.

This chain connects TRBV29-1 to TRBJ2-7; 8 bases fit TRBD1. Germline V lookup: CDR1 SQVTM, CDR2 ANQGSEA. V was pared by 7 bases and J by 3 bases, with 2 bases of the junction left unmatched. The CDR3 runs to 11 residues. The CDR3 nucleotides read TGCAGCGCTGGGACAGGCTACGAGCAGTACTTC. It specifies CSAGTGYEQYF.